This T cell receptor (beta chain) was captured by sequencing in a study of brain T cells in children with intractable seizures. V was trimmed by 4 bases and J by 6 bases, leaving 7 bases between them. CDR3 length: 13 amino acids. The germline gives CDR1 WSHSY, CDR2 SAAADI. This clone appeared a single time. No antigen is known for it. Time point here: blood from clinic visit 5 months post-surgery; TSC patient then seizure free. Surgery cases with the highest brain T cell transcript signatures were chosen for sequencing. TCRdb keeps only in-frame clones here, not all; method: immunoSEQ multiplex PCR. This table holds 340,000 or so clones, over 90% found once. Overall study results and limits: Absence of clones before surgery may stem from lower sequencing depth. Only CDR3 sequence similarity suggested viral specificity, without known HCMV serostatus.

The gene calls are TRBV10-2 and TRBJ1-6, with D unresolved. The sample in question was peripheral blood, obtained approximately 5 months after surgery. The source is a boy in the first two years of life with tuberous sclerosis and intractable seizures. Written as DNA, the CDR3 is TGCGCCAGCAGTGCGCAGTTTAATTCACCCCTCCACTTT. Translation: CASSAQFNSPLHF.